A selection of T cell receptor beta chains follows, all from one sample in a study of vaccination effects on CD4 cells after COVID-19. The protocol was immunoSEQ multiplex PCR, while the TCRdb copy is restricted to in-frame clones and leaves out a portion. The sample consists of tens of thousands of clones, roughly 80% of them appearing once. These receptors are not linked to any known antigen. The sequencing here drew on CD4+ T cells from PBMCs cultured without peptide, taken before COVID-19 vaccination. The receptors stem from a human donor who had a prior SARS-CoV-2 infection. Each CDR3 is given without its conserved first and last residue. Each record gives: clone size, V gene, CDR3 protein. Clone size is not always given. Where it is, it says once, few, many or a class for expanded clones.

>-|TRBV5-1
ASSFGQGVGYEQY
>-|TRBV18
ASSPDRALYEQY
>-|TRBV29-1
SVGLRGSADTQY
>-|TRBV27
ASSLTGNSNQPQH
>-|TRBV5-6
ASSRNNSPLH
>-|TRBV30
AWSVSLQETQY
>-|TRBV29-1
SVGHRGNEQF
>-|TRBV10-1
ASSGRTSGGTKNIQY
>once|TRBV4-1
ASSQEGVEVNSPLH
>-|TRBV7-9
ASSSQPTGRYGYT
>-|TRBV29-1
SVAAGQGAFGYT
>-|TRBV10-3
AISETSSGNTIY
>-|TRBV9
ASSLGAASPWGYT
>-|TRBV4-3
ASSPRTGAYEQY
>-|TRBV9
ASSTRPLAGPGNEQF